These T cell receptor beta chains were read from a single sample in a study of T cells in Graves' hyperthyroidism and ophthalmopathy. TCRdb used MiXCR to reprocess the multiplex PCR reads, holding one entry per CDR3 protein. The table has fewer than 900,000 distinct CDR3 sequences, around 19% seen once; the top ten hold over 15%. Sequencing input: blood. The receptors shown here come from a woman in her fifties or sixties with Graves' hyperthyroidism that later progressed to Graves' ophthalmopathy. The CDR3 runs from the conserved cysteine through the conserved F or W. The D gene is left open where the match is weak. Only part of the rows carry a size: once, few, many, or a class if the clone is expanded.

v_call	d_call	clone_size	j_call	cdr3_nt	cdr3_aa
TRBV13	-	many	TRBJ2-2	TGTGCCAGCAGCTTAACAGGGCGTTCCGGGGAGCTGTTTTTT	CASSLTGRSGELFF
TRBV12-3/TRBV12-4	-	many	TRBJ1-4	TGTGCCAGCAGTTTAGTCCAGGGTGGGAAACTGTTTTTT	CASSLVQGGKLFF
TRBV12-3/TRBV12-4	-	-	TRBJ1-2	TGTGCCAGCAGTTTGGCAGGTACGCCCTATGGCTACACCTTC	CASSLAGTPYGYTF
TRBV10-3	TRBD2	few	TRBJ2-1	TGTACCATCAGTGAGACCTTAGCGGGGGATGGAAATGAGCAGTTCTTC	CTISETLAGDGNEQFF
TRBV29-1	-	-	TRBJ2-7	TGCAGCGTGAAACCAGGGTCAGAGTACGAGCAGTACTTC	CSVKPGSEYEQYF
TRBV12-3/TRBV12-4	-	many	TRBJ2-3	TGTGCCAGCAGTCCCGGACAGACCCCAGATACGCAGTATTTT	CASSPGQTPDTQYF
TRBV2	-	-	TRBJ1-1	TGTGCCAGCAGTGATCCAGAGAACACTGAAGCTTTCTTT	CASSDPENTEAFF
TRBV12-5	-	many	TRBJ2-5	TGTGCTAGTGGTTTGGTGGCGGACCAAGAGACCCAGTACTTC	CASGLVADQETQYF
TRBV7-3	TRBD1	few	TRBJ2-1	TGTGCCAGCAGCCAGGAGGGACAGGGCCCCCGTGAGCAGTTCTTC	CASSQEGQGPREQFF
TRBV6-6	-	-	TRBJ1-6	TGTGCCAGCAGTTACTCTGACGGGGAGAGCTCCTATAATTCACCCCTCCACTTT	CASSYSDGESSYNSPLHF
TRBV7-3	TRBD1	few	TRBJ2-1	TGTGCCAGCAGCTCCCCCGGGGGGACAGGGGCTGGCAATGAGCAGTTCTTC	CASSSPGGTGAGNEQFF
TRBV7-8	-	many	TRBJ2-3	TGTGCCAGCAACCGACCGCAGGGTTCGTGGTATTTT	CASNRPQGSWYF
TRBV5-1	-	many	TRBJ2-1	TGCGCCAGCAGCTTCGAGAACAATGAGCAGTTCTTC	CASSFENNEQFF
TRBV29-1	TRBD1	few	TRBJ1-2	TGCAGCGTTCCGGGACAGGGTTTCGGTGGCTACACCTTC	CSVPGQGFGGYTF
TRBV20-1	-	many	TRBJ1-6	TGCAGTGCTAGAGGGGGCCCTGTCGATTCACCCCTCCACTTT	CSARGGPVDSPLHF
TRBV12-3/TRBV12-4	-	many	TRBJ2-1	TGTGCCAGCAGTGCTGCCGGGAGCTCCTACAATGAGCAGTTCTTC	CASSAAGSSYNEQFF
TRBV7-2	TRBD2	-	TRBJ2-7	TGTGCCAGCAGCTTTGAGGGACTAGGAGAGCAGTACTTC	CASSFEGLGEQYF
TRBV11-2	-	many	TRBJ1-5	TGTGCCAGCAGCTTAGGCCCATCGGATCAGCCCCAGCATTTT	CASSLGPSDQPQHF
TRBV7-2	-	few	TRBJ2-3	TGTGCCAGCAGCACCCCCATGGTCGATACGCAGTATTTT	CASSTPMVDTQYF
TRBV6-6	-	-	TRBJ1-2	TGTGCCAGCAGTTACTCGAGGGGTGCCGGCTACACCTTC	CASSYSRGAGYTF
TRBV20-1	-	few	TRBJ1-1	TGCAGTGCCCCCCCGGGGGGGCGGACTGAAGCTTTCTTT	CSAPPGGRTEAFF
TRBV12-3/TRBV12-4	TRBD1	few	TRBJ1-2	TGTGCCAGCAGACCAGGGGGCAGACTGAACTATGGCTACACCTTC	CASRPGGRLNYGYTF
TRBV7-9	-	few	TRBJ2-7	TGTGCCAGCAGCTTAAGTCGACAAATGGCCGGTCGATTCTACGAGCAGTACTTC	CASSLSRQMAGRFYEQYF
TRBV5-5	-	-	TRBJ1-4	TGTGCCAGCAGCTTGGAGTGGGAAGATGAAAAACTGTTTTTT	CASSLEWEDEKLFF
TRBV3-1	TRBD2	few	TRBJ2-1	TGTGCCAGCAGGCGGGGACTAGCCAGTTCAACTTACAATGAGCAGTTCTTC	CASRRGLASSTYNEQFF
TRBV7-9	-	-	TRBJ1-4	TGTGCCAGCAGCGCCCGGGACCTCTGGGGGGAAAAACTGTTTTTT	CASSARDLWGEKLFF
TRBV6-2/TRBV6-3	-	few	TRBJ1-2	TGTGCCAGCAGTGACCGGGTGGGTGGCTACACCTTC	CASSDRVGGYTF
TRBV20-1	-	-	TRBJ2-5	TGCAGTGCTACACCGACCGGGACGCCGCAGGCGGAGACCCAGTACTTC	CSATPTGTPQAETQYF
TRBV20-1	-	-	TRBJ2-5	TGCAGTGCGTGGACACGGGAGACCCAGTACTTC	CSAWTRETQYF
TRBV9	-	few	TRBJ2-5	TGTGCCAGCAGCGTTACAATAGCGAGGGAGACCCAGTACTTC	CASSVTIARETQYF
TRBV3-1	TRBD2	once	TRBJ2-1	TGTGCCAGCAGCCAGGCCGGGACTAGAATTCAAAATGAGCAGTTCTTC	CASSQAGTRIQNEQFF
TRBV6-1	TRBD2	few	TRBJ2-5	TGTGCCAGCAGTGATTGGACTAGCGGGGGCCCAATTCAAGAGACCCAGTACTTC	CASSDWTSGGPIQETQYF
TRBV5-6	-	many	TRBJ2-3	TGTGCCAGCAGCTTGGTGGCGACAGACCGGGATACGCAGTATTTT	CASSLVATDRDTQYF
TRBV4-1	-	-	TRBJ1-1	TGCGCCAGCAGCCAATATGGGGGTGACACTGAAGCTTTCTTT	CASSQYGGDTEAFF
TRBV30	-	many	TRBJ1-1	TGTGCCTGGAGGATCATGAACACTGAAGCTTTCTTT	CAWRIMNTEAFF
TRBV10-3	-	few	TRBJ1-5	TGTGCCATCAGGGCGGGGCAGGGACCAGATACGCAGCATTTT	CAIRAGQGPDTQHF
TRBV4-1	TRBD1	few	TRBJ1-4	TGCGCCAGCAGTCCACCGGGACAGCCAGAAAAACTGTTTTTT	CASSPPGQPEKLFF
TRBV12-3/TRBV12-4	-	few	TRBJ1-1	TGTGCCAGCAGTTTAGCGCGGGGGTCCCAAGCTTTCTTT	CASSLARGSQAFF
TRBV4-1	TRBD2	few	TRBJ2-3	TGCGCCAGCAGCCTGCGGGGGGGCTCCCCAGATACGCAGTATTTT	CASSLRGGSPDTQYF
TRBV5-1	-	-	TRBJ2-7	TGCGCCAGCAGCTGGGGGGACAAGGAGAGGAACGAGCAGTACTTC	CASSWGDKERNEQYF
TRBV20-1	-	-	TRBJ2-7	TGCAGTGCTAGAGATCTACTAATCCCCTACGAGCAGTACTTC	CSARDLLIPYEQYF
TRBV5-8	-	-	TRBJ2-7	TGTGCCAGCAGCTTGAGTGCCAGGGAACGCGAGCAGTACTTC	CASSLSAREREQYF
TRBV30	TRBD1	-	TRBJ1-2	TGTGCCTGGACTGACAGGGGGGTTAACTATGGCTACACCTTC	CAWTDRGVNYGYTF
TRBV20-1	TRBD2	many	TRBJ2-3	TGCAGTGCCAATCCTAGCGGGGGGTACACAGATACGCAGTATTTT	CSANPSGGYTDTQYF
TRBV12-3/TRBV12-4	-	many	TRBJ1-1	TGTGCCAGCAGCTCCCTTTCCGGGTCCACTGAAGCTTTCTTT	CASSSLSGSTEAFF